Listed below are T cell receptor beta chains from one sample, sequenced in a study of Graves' ophthalmopathy and Graves' hyperthyroidism. TCRdb re-analysed the multiplex PCR reads in MiXCR, keeping a single row per CDR3 protein. In the table there are over 650,000 distinct CDR3 sequences, more than 40% of which are singletons. The material sequenced was peripheral blood. Source of these receptors: an adult man with Graves' ophthalmopathy. Both conserved end residues are part of each CDR3. Fields, in order: J gene, V gene, clone size, D gene, CDR3 protein, CDR3 DNA. A D gene is named only where the DNA matches it firmly. The size entry is marked missing in some rows and otherwise reads once, few, many or a size class.

j_call: TRBJ1-2; v_call: TRBV7-8; clone_size: many; d_call: .; cdr3_aa: CASSSPGEDYGYTF; cdr3_nt: TGTGCCAGCAGCTCGCCCGGGGAAGACTATGGCTACACCTTC
j_call: TRBJ2-7; v_call: TRBV20-1; clone_size: few; d_call: TRBD2; cdr3_aa: CSARDFGRGSSYEQYF; cdr3_nt: TGCAGTGCTAGAGATTTCGGGCGGGGGAGCTCCTACGAGCAGTACTTC
j_call: TRBJ2-2; v_call: TRBV19; clone_size: .; d_call: .; cdr3_aa: CASSGWLRGEQFF; cdr3_nt: TGTGCCAGTAGTGGGTGGCTACGGGGTGAGCAGTTTTTT
j_call: TRBJ2-7; v_call: TRBV7-2; clone_size: once; d_call: TRBD1; cdr3_aa: CASSLLGTGLAGEQYF; cdr3_nt: TGTGCCAGCAGCTTATTAGGGACAGGGTTGGCCGGCGAGCAGTACTTC
j_call: TRBJ2-6; v_call: TRBV19; clone_size: .; d_call: .; cdr3_aa: CASSIGYVPSSGANVLTF; cdr3_nt: TGTGCCAGTAGTATTGGGTACGTCCCGTCCTCTGGGGCCAACGTCCTGACTTTC
j_call: TRBJ1-3; v_call: TRBV9; clone_size: many; d_call: .; cdr3_aa: CASSERHNSGNTIYF; cdr3_nt: TGTGCCAGCAGCGAACGACATAACTCTGGAAACACCATATATTTT
j_call: TRBJ1-3; v_call: TRBV2; clone_size: many; d_call: .; cdr3_aa: CASSTRANSGNTIYF; cdr3_nt: TGTGCCAGCAGTACTCGGGCCAACTCTGGAAACACCATATATTTT
j_call: TRBJ2-5; v_call: TRBV20-1; clone_size: .; d_call: TRBD1; cdr3_aa: CSAGQGDQETQYF; cdr3_nt: TGCAGTGCTGGGCAGGGGGACCAAGAGACCCAGTACTTC
j_call: TRBJ1-1; v_call: TRBV2; clone_size: many; d_call: .; cdr3_aa: CASSVDMATEAFF; cdr3_nt: TGTGCCAGCAGTGTGGATATGGCCACTGAAGCTTTCTTT
j_call: TRBJ1-1; v_call: TRBV7-2; clone_size: few; d_call: .; cdr3_aa: CASSPRVRMNTEAFF; cdr3_nt: TGTGCCAGCAGCCCCAGGGTCCGGATGAACACTGAAGCTTTCTTT
j_call: TRBJ1-5; v_call: TRBV7-2; clone_size: many; d_call: .; cdr3_aa: CASSRYDGDSNQPQHF; cdr3_nt: TGTGCCAGCAGCCGTTACGACGGGGATAGCAATCAGCCCCAGCATTTT
j_call: TRBJ1-2; v_call: TRBV10-3; clone_size: .; d_call: .; cdr3_aa: CAISESFKPNYGYTF; cdr3_nt: TGTGCCATCAGTGAGTCGTTTAAGCCGAACTATGGCTACACCTTC
j_call: TRBJ1-5; v_call: TRBV2; clone_size: once; d_call: .; cdr3_aa: CASREPGRINQPQHF; cdr3_nt: TGTGCCAGCAGGGAGCCGGGACGCATCAATCAGCCCCAGCATTTT
j_call: TRBJ2-2; v_call: TRBV2; clone_size: .; d_call: TRBD1; cdr3_aa: CASSFRQGGSGELFF; cdr3_nt: TGTGCCAGCAGCTTCCGACAGGGGGGAAGCGGGGAGCTGTTTTTT
j_call: TRBJ2-2; v_call: TRBV29-1; clone_size: .; d_call: .; cdr3_aa: CSFYGGTGELFF; cdr3_nt: TGCAGCTTCTATGGGGGGACTGGGGAGCTGTTTTTT
j_call: TRBJ2-2; v_call: TRBV10-3; clone_size: many; d_call: .; cdr3_aa: CATLTQLLDGELFF; cdr3_nt: TGTGCCACCCTAACCCAGCTACTGGACGGGGAGCTGTTTTTT
j_call: TRBJ2-6; v_call: TRBV10-3; clone_size: many; d_call: TRBD2; cdr3_aa: CAISREGGSGANVLTF; cdr3_nt: TGTGCCATCAGTCGAGAGGGAGGGTCTGGGGCCAACGTCCTGACTTTC
j_call: TRBJ2-7; v_call: TRBV18; clone_size: few; d_call: TRBD1; cdr3_aa: CASSPLDRVEQYF; cdr3_nt: TGTGCCAGCTCACCCTTGGACAGGGTCGAGCAGTACTTC
j_call: TRBJ1-5; v_call: TRBV2; clone_size: many; d_call: TRBD1; cdr3_aa: CASSDDRDRESLNQPQHF; cdr3_nt: TGTGCCAGCAGTGACGACCGGGACAGGGAGTCCTTAAATCAGCCCCAGCATTTT
j_call: TRBJ1-1; v_call: TRBV4-3; clone_size: many; d_call: .; cdr3_aa: CASSQDGGPRDTEAFF; cdr3_nt: TGCGCCAGCAGCCAAGATGGGGGTCCCAGGGACACTGAAGCTTTCTTT
j_call: TRBJ1-2; v_call: TRBV29-1; clone_size: many; d_call: .; cdr3_aa: CNVDGTFGYTF; cdr3_nt: TGCAACGTTGATGGGACATTCGGCTACACCTTC
j_call: TRBJ1-2; v_call: TRBV7-9; clone_size: few; d_call: TRBD1; cdr3_aa: CASSAGTGAPGYGYTF; cdr3_nt: TGTGCCAGCAGCGCCGGGACAGGGGCCCCCGGCTATGGCTACACCTTC
j_call: TRBJ1-2; v_call: TRBV29-1; clone_size: many; d_call: .; cdr3_aa: CSVIAGRGWANYGYTF; cdr3_nt: TGCAGCGTTATTGCGGGGCGTGGTTGGGCTAACTATGGCTACACCTTC
j_call: TRBJ2-5; v_call: TRBV7-2; clone_size: many; d_call: TRBD2; cdr3_aa: CASSGLAGETQYF; cdr3_nt: TGTGCCAGCAGCGGACTAGCGGGAGAGACCCAGTACTTC
j_call: TRBJ1-2; v_call: TRBV12-3/TRBV12-4; clone_size: many; d_call: .; cdr3_aa: CASSLPPGRNYTF; cdr3_nt: TGTGCCAGCAGTTTACCCCCAGGGCGTAACTACACCTTC
j_call: TRBJ2-2; v_call: TRBV27; clone_size: .; d_call: .; cdr3_aa: CASSLLASSGTGELFF; cdr3_nt: TGTGCCAGCAGTTTACTAGCGTCCTCGGGCACCGGGGAGCTGTTTTTT
j_call: TRBJ1-2; v_call: TRBV27; clone_size: .; d_call: .; cdr3_aa: CASSLSPHYGYTF; cdr3_nt: TGTGCCAGCAGTTTATCTCCGCATTATGGCTACACCTTC
j_call: TRBJ2-5; v_call: TRBV6-6; clone_size: .; d_call: .; cdr3_aa: CASSKLYGETQYF; cdr3_nt: TGTGCCAGCAGCAAGCTTTACGGGGAGACCCAGTACTTC
j_call: TRBJ1-2; v_call: TRBV7-6; clone_size: many; d_call: TRBD1; cdr3_aa: CASSPGTGVLLGGYTF; cdr3_nt: TGTGCCAGCAGCCCCGGGACAGGGGTGCTCCTAGGGGGCTACACCTTC
j_call: TRBJ1-5; v_call: TRBV7-9; clone_size: .; d_call: .; cdr3_aa: CASSCSLGQPQHF; cdr3_nt: TGTGCCAGCAGTTGCTCCTTGGGTCAGCCCCAGCATTTT